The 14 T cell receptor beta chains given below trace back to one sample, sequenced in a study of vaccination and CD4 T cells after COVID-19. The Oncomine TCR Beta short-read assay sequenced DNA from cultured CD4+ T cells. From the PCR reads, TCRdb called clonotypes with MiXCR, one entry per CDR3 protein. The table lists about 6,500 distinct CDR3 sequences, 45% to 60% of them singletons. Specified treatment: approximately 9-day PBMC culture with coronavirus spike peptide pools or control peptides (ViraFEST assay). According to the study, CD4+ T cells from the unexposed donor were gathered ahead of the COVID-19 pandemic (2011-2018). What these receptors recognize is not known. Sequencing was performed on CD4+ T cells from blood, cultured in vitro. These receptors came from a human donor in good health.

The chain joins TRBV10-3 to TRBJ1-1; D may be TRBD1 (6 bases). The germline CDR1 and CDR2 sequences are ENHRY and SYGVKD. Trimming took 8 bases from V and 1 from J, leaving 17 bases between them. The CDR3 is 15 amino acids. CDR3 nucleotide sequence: TGTGCCATCGGTTCCCCGGGGGCGGAGAACACTGAAGCTTTCTTT. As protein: CAIGSPGAENTEAFF.

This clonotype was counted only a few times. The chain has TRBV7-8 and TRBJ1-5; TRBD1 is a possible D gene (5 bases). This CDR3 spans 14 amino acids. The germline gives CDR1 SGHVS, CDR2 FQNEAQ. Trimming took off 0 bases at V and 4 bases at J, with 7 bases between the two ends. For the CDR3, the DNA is TGTGCCAGCAGCTTAGCCAGGGTAAATCAGCCCCAGCATTTT. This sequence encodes CASSLARVNQPQHF.

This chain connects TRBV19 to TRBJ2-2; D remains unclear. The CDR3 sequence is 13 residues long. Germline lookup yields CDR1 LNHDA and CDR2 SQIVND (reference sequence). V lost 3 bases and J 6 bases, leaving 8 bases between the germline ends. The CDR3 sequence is CASSIKGAGELFF. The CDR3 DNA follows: TGTGCCAGTAGTATTAAGGGCGCCGGGGAGCTGTTTTTT.

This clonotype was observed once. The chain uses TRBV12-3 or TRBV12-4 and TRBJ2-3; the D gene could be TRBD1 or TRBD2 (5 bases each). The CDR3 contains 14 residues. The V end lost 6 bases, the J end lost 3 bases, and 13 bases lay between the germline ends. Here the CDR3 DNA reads TGTGCCAGCAGCCTTGTTGGGGGTACAGATACGCAGTATTTT. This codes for CASSLVGGTDTQYF.

In nucleotides, the CDR3 is TGTGCCAGCAGTTACCGGCAGGGCGGCTCTGGGGCCAACGTCCTGACTTTC. Amino acid sequence: CASSYRQGGSGANVLTF. J is TRBJ2-6 and V is TRBV6-2 or TRBV6-3; possibly TRBD1 for D (5 bases). The V gene's germline CDR1 is MNHEY and CDR2 SVGEGT. Trimming took 2 bases from V and 0 from J, leaving 11 bases between them. This CDR3 comprises 17 residues.

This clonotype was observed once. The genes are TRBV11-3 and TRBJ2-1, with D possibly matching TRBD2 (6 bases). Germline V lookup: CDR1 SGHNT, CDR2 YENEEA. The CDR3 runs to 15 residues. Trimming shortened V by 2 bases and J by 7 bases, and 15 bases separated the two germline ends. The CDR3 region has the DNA TGTGCCAGCAGCTTAAGGGCATCAGGGAGGAATGAGCAGTTCTTC. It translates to CASSLRASGRNEQFF.

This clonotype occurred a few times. In nucleotides, the CDR3 is TGTGCCAGCGGAACAGGGGGTCAGCCCCAGCATTTT. Translation gives CASGTGGQPQHF. The chain links TRBV12-3 or TRBV12-4 to TRBJ1-5; 8 positions match TRBD1. This CDR3 comprises 12 residues. The trim removed 8 bases at V and 6 bases at J, leaving 3 bases unmatched.

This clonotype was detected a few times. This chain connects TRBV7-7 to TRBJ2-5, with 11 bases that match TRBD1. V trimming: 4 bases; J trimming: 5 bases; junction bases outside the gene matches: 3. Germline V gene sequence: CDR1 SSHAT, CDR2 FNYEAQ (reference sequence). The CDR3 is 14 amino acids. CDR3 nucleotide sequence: TGTGCCAGCAGCTCGGACAGGGGGCCGGAGACCCAGTACTTC. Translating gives CASSSDRGPETQYF.

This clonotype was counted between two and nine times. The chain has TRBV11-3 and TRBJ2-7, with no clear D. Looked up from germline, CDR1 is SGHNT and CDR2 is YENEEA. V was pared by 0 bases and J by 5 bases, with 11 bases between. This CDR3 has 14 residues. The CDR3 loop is CASSLDGIRHEQYF. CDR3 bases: TGTGCCAGCAGCTTAGATGGGATTCGACACGAGCAGTACTTC.

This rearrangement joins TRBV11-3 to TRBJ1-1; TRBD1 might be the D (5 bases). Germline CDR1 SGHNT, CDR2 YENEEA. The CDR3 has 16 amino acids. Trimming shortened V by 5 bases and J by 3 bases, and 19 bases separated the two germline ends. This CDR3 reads CASSPDPTRDDTEAFF. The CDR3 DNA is TGTGCCAGCAGCCCAGACCCTACAAGGGACGACACTGAAGCTTTCTTT.

CDR3 loop: CASRKRGVNTGELFF. The CDR3, as DNA: TGTGCCAGCAGGAAGCGGGGGGTAAACACCGGGGAGCTGTTTTTT. The V and J genes are TRBV6-2 or TRBV6-3 and TRBJ2-2; the match to TRBD2 covers 9 bases. This CDR3 comprises 15 residues. Trimming cost V 6 bases and J 2 bases; bases outside gene matches: 4. Germline V gives CDR1 MNHEY, CDR2 SVGEGT.

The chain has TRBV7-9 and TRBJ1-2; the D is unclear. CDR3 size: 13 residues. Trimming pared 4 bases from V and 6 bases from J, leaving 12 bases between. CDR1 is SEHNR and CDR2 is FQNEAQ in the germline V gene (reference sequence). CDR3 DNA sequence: TGTGCCAGCAGCTACATCACTGGGGATGGCTACACCTTC. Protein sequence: CASSYITGDGYTF.

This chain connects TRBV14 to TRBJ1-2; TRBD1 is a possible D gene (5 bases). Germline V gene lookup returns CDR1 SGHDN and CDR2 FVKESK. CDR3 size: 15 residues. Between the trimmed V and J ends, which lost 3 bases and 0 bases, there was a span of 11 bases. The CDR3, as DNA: TGTGCCAGCAGCCACCGGGGCCTAGCTAACTATGGCTACACCTTC. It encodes CASSHRGLANYGYTF. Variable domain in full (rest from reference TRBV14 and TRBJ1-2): EAGVTQFPSHSVIEKGQTVTLRCDPISGHDNLYWYRRVMGKEIKFLLHFVKESKQDESGMPNNRFLAERTGGTYSTLKVQPAELEDSGVYFCASSHRGLANYGYTFGSGTRLTVV.

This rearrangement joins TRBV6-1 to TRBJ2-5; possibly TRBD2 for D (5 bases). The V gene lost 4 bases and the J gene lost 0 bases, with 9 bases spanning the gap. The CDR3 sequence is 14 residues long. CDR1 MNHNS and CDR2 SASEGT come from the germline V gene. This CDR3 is CASSGEIYQETQYF. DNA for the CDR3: TGTGCCAGCAGTGGGGAGATTTACCAAGAGACCCAGTACTTC.